Listed below are T cell receptor beta chains from one sample, sequenced in a study of metastatic and nonmetastatic thyroid tumors. TCRdb re-called clones via MiXCR from the PCR reads. The table has around 30,000 clones, about a fifth seen once; the top ten hold less than 4%. The sequenced sample consisted of tumor tissue. The origin of the receptors is a male donor with papillary thyroid cancer or a benign thyroid nodule (not recorded which). Some clones in this sample may be carry-over from other donors' samples. CDR3s include the opening cysteine and the closing phenylalanine or tryptophan. The D gene is left open where the match is weak. The listing skips clone size in some rows; elsewhere it reads once, few, many or a size class.

NA	TRBJ2-3	many	TRBV18	CASSLSKGDTQYF	TGTGCCAGCTCACTTTCTAAAGGAGATACGCAGTATTTT
NA	TRBJ1-3	few	TRBV6-6	CASSYSQGSAVNTIYF	TGTGCCAGCAGTTACTCGCAGGGGTCCGCTGTAAACACCATATATTTT
TRBD2	TRBJ2-1	many	TRBV18	CASSPLLAGHSEQFF	TGTGCCAGCTCACCACTCCTAGCGGGTCACAGTGAGCAGTTCTTC
NA	TRBJ2-4	many	TRBV5-6	CASSLGGEPKNIQYF	TGTGCCAGCAGCTTGGGAGGGGAGCCCAAAAACATTCAGTACTTC
NA	TRBJ1-5	many	TRBV28	CASSTVAGAQPQHF	TGTGCCAGCAGCACCGTCGCAGGGGCCCAGCCCCAGCATTTT
NA	TRBJ2-7	many	TRBV11-2	CASSQEGVSYEQYF	TGTGCCAGCAGCCAAGAGGGGGTCTCCTACGAGCAGTACTTC
NA	TRBJ2-5	many	TRBV28	CASSSPAGGQRTQYF	TGTGCCAGCAGTTCCCCCGCTGGGGGCCAGAGGACCCAGTACTTC
NA	TRBJ2-5	NA	TRBV5-6	CASSLSGGGGETQYF	TGTGCCAGCAGCTTGAGTGGTGGGGGGGGCGAGACCCAGTACTTC
NA	TRBJ2-3	NA	TRBV7-2	CASSLGATDTQYF	TGTGCCAGCAGCTTAGGGGCGACAGATACGCAGTATTTT
NA	TRBJ1-6	once	TRBV20-1	CSARQVYNSPLHF	TGCAGTGCTAGACAGGTTTATAATTCACCCCTCCACTTT
TRBD2	TRBJ2-1	NA	TRBV11-1	CASSLSSGGANEQFF	TGTGCCAGCAGCTTATCTAGCGGGGGGGCCAATGAGCAGTTCTTC
NA	TRBJ2-2	few	TRBV6-1	CATPGADTGELFF	TGTGCCACCCCAGGGGCTGACACCGGGGAGCTGTTTTTT
NA	TRBJ2-7	few	TRBV28	CASSYVGEQYF	TGTGCCAGCAGCTACGTGGGGGAGCAGTACTTC
NA	TRBJ2-7	many	TRBV28	CASNEDSYEQYF	TGTGCCAGCAATGAGGACAGCTACGAGCAGTACTTC
TRBD1	TRBJ2-2	many	TRBV10-3	CAIQGTGGSGELFF	TGTGCCATCCAGGGGACAGGGGGCTCCGGGGAGCTGTTTTTT
TRBD1	TRBJ1-1	medium-sized	TRBV28	CASSSMGRDRGQVEAFF	TGTGCCAGCAGTTCTATGGGCCGGGACAGGGGGCAGGTTGAAGCTTTCTTT
TRBD1	TRBJ2-7	NA	TRBV7-2	CASSLQQGDYEQYF	TGTGCCAGCAGCTTACAACAGGGGGACTACGAGCAGTACTTC
TRBD2	TRBJ2-7	many	TRBV2	CASSETSGSGEQYF	TGTGCCAGCAGTGAGACTAGCGGATCGGGCGAGCAGTACTTC
NA	TRBJ2-2	many	TRBV12-3/TRBV12-4	CASSLGGSGELFF	TGTGCCAGCAGTTTAGGGGGATCCGGGGAGCTGTTTTTT
NA	TRBJ1-5	many	TRBV6-2/TRBV6-3	CASGPLRGGYSNQPQHF	TGTGCCAGCGGCCCCCTGCGTGGGGGATATAGCAATCAGCCCCAGCATTTT
TRBD2	TRBJ2-1	many	TRBV10-2	CASRRTSGSSEQFF	TGCGCCAGCAGGCGGACTAGCGGGAGTTCTGAGCAGTTCTTC
TRBD2	TRBJ2-7	NA	TRBV7-2	CASSLSSGGLYEQYF	TGTGCCAGCAGCCTATCTAGCGGGGGTCTCTACGAGCAGTACTTC
NA	TRBJ2-3	many	TRBV29-1	CSVEWSSGTQYF	TGCAGCGTTGAATGGTCTAGTGGTACGCAGTATTTT
TRBD1	TRBJ1-5	few	TRBV20-1	CSASQTRDRGSQPQHF	TGCAGTGCTTCGCAAACCCGGGACAGGGGAAGTCAGCCCCAGCATTTT
NA	TRBJ2-1	medium-sized	TRBV19	CASSISQGSDNEQFF	TGTGCCAGTAGTATCTCGCAGGGTAGCGACAATGAGCAGTTCTTC
NA	TRBJ2-5	many	TRBV5-5	CASSLELAAMAQYF	TGTGCCAGCAGCTTGGAATTGGCAGCCATGGCCCAGTACTTC
NA	TRBJ2-2	NA	TRBV12-3/TRBV12-4	CASSPWGVGQLPRGLFF	TGTGCCAGCAGCCCCTGGGGCGTGGGGCAGTTACCCAGGGGGCTGTTTTTT
TRBD1	TRBJ1-2	many	TRBV7-2	CASSFTGTGINYGYTF	TGTGCCAGCAGTTTTACCGGGACAGGGATTAACTATGGCTACACCTTC
NA	TRBJ2-2	few	TRBV28	CASSTEYTGELFF	TGTGCCAGTAGTACCGAGTACACCGGGGAGCTGTTTTTT
NA	TRBJ2-3	many	TRBV6-1	CASRNVADTQYF	TGTGCCAGCAGAAACGTGGCAGATACGCAGTATTTT
NA	TRBJ2-2	many	TRBV11-2	CASSLVGHTGELFF	TGTGCCAGCAGCTTAGTGGGGCACACCGGGGAGCTGTTTTTT
TRBD2	TRBJ2-7	NA	TRBV7-2	CASSLQAGANEQYF	TGTGCCAGCAGCTTACAAGCGGGAGCCAACGAGCAGTACTTC
TRBD2	TRBJ2-7	NA	TRBV20-1	CSARGWTSDYEQYF	TGCAGTGCTAGAGGATGGACTAGCGACTACGAGCAGTACTTC
NA	TRBJ2-2	many	TRBV29-1	CSVDGVGVTGELFF	TGCAGCGTTGACGGGGTAGGGGTCACCGGGGAGCTGTTTTTT
TRBD1	TRBJ2-2	NA	TRBV6-1	CASRTNPGQGCTGELFF	TGTGCCAGCAGGACCAATCCGGGACAGGGATGCACCGGGGAGCTGTTTTTT
NA	TRBJ2-2	many	TRBV9	CASSVVVGPNTGELFF	TGTGCCAGCAGCGTAGTAGTAGGGCCGAACACCGGGGAGCTGTTTTTT
NA	TRBJ1-2	many	TRBV6-1	CAISAAINYGYTF	TGTGCCATCTCAGCGGCGATAAACTATGGCTACACCTTC